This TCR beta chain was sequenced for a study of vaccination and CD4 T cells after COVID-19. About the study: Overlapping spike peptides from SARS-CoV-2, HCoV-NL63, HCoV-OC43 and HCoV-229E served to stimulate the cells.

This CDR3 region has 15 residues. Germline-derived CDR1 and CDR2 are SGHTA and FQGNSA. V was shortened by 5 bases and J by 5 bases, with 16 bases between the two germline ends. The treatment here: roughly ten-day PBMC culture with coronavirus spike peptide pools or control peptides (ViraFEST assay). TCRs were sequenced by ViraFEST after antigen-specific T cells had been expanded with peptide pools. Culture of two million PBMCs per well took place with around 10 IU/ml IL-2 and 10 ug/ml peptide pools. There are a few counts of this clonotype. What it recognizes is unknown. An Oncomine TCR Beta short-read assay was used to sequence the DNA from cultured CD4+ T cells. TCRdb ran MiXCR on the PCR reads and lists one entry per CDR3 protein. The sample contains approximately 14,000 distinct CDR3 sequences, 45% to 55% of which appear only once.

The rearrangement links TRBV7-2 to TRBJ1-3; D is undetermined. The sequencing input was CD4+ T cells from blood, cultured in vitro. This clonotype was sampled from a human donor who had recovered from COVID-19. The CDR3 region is CASSQDLSGRNTIYF. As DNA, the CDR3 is TGTGCCAGCAGCCAGGACCTATCGGGCCGAAACACCATATATTTT.